The 16 T cell receptor beta chains given below trace back to one sample, sequenced in a study of blood T cell repertoires in COVID-19. The protocol was immunoSEQ multiplex PCR, while the TCRdb copy is restricted to in-frame clones and leaves out a portion. The sample lists about 220,000 clones, about 79% seen once, with 1.3% in the top ten. The sample taken for sequencing was PBMCs or T cells enriched from blood (not recorded which). The receptors here all came from a woman aged 35 to 49 with acute COVID-19.

This clone was observed a few times. The chain joins TRBV28 to TRBJ2-7, with D tentatively TRBD2 (5 bases). Trimming left V 3 bases short and J 3 bases short, with 18 bases between. The CDR3 has 16 residues. Germline CDR1 and CDR2: MDHEN and SYDVKM. The CDR3 DNA reads TGTGCCAGCAGTTTTATTTCGTATCGGGATGTCTACGAGCAGTACTTC. The encoded protein is CASSFISYRDVYEQYF.

V usage is TRBV30 and J usage is TRBJ2-1; 10 bases fit TRBD2. Germline CDR1 reads GTSNPN; CDR2 reads SVGIG (reference sequence). The J segment lost 8 bases and the V segment lost 8 bases, leaving 15 bases of the junction unmatched. This CDR3 has 15 amino acids. Here the CDR3 DNA reads TGTGCCCTTGGGACTTCTAGCGGGGGTATATATGAGCAGTTCTTC. Its protein is CALGTSSGGIYEQFF.

V and J are TRBV5-4 and TRBJ2-2, with TRBD1 as a possible D gene (5 bases). The CDR3 is made up of 16 amino acids. Germline lookup yields CDR1 SGHNT and CDR2 YYREEE (reference sequence). Trimming left V 2 bases short and J 5 bases short, with 16 bases between. DNA of the CDR3: TGTGCCAGCAGCTTTGGACACCCAGCGAGTACCGGGGAGCTGTTTTTT. Protein: CASSFGHPASTGELFF.

Turning to this clone: The sample holds other DNA sequences that translate to the same CDR3. The CDR3 loop is CASSLEQGNSPLHF. The CDR3 DNA is TGCGCCAGCAGCTTGGAACAGGGTAATTCACCCCTCCACTTT. The genes are TRBV5-1 and TRBJ1-6; maybe TRBD1 (6 bases). V shed 0 bases and J shed 6 bases, with 7 bases lying between them. The CDR3 is 14 residues long. From germline, CDR1 is SGHRS and CDR2 YFSETQ.

The sample holds a few counts of this clone. The rearrangement links TRBV7-2 to TRBJ2-2, with 12 bases fitting TRBD2. Germline loops: CDR1 SGHTA, CDR2 FQGNSA. CDR3 length equals 16 residues. V was clipped by 3 bases and J by 3 bases; unmatched bases: 2. Written as DNA, the CDR3 is TGTGCCAGCAGCTTGGGACTAGCGGGCGACACCGGGGAGCTGTTTTTT. Translating gives CASSLGLAGDTGELFF. The entire variable domain, with the rest obtained from reference TRBV7-2 and TRBJ2-2, is as follows: GAGVSQSPSNKVTEKGKDVELRCDPISGHTALYWYRQSLGQGLEFLIYFQGNSAPDKSGLPSDRFSAERTGGSVSTLTIQRTQQEDSAVYLCASSLGLAGDTGELFFGEGSRLTVL.

This clone has a handful of counts. The chain couples TRBV27 to TRBJ1-2; D uncertain. This CDR3 contains 15 residues. Germline V gene lookup returns CDR1 MNHEY and CDR2 SMNVEV (reference sequence). Trimming removed 2 bases from V and 8 bases from J, with 18 bases in between. DNA of the CDR3: TGTGCCAGCAGTTTAAGAGGGCAGCTACTCGGGGGCTACACCTTC. It translates to CASSLRGQLLGGYTF.

The gene calls are TRBV6-1 and TRBJ2-3, with a tentative D call TRBD2 (5 bases). Deletions cut 3 bases from V and 4 bases from J, with 8 bases between. The CDR3 is made up of 13 amino acids. Germline-derived CDR1 and CDR2 are MNHNS and SASEGT. CDR3 coding DNA: TGTGCCAGCAGTGAGCGAGGGTCAGATACGCAGTATTTT. Its protein product is CASSERGSDTQYF.

The gene calls are TRBV18 and TRBJ1-6; tentatively, D is TRBD1 (5 bases). The CDR3 is 13 residues long. Germline V lookup: CDR1 KGHSH, CDR2 LQKENI. V was trimmed by 8 bases and J by 6 bases, leaving 11 bases between them. CDR3 in amino acids: CASRRQFNSPLHF. CDR3 sequence (DNA): TGTGCCAGCCGCCGACAGTTTAATTCACCCCTCCACTTT. The complete variable domain, with remaining parts taken from reference TRBV18 and TRBJ1-6, reads NAGVMQNPRHLVRRRGQEARLRCSPMKGHSHVYWYRQLPEEGLKFMVYLQKENIIDESGMPKERFSAEFPKEGPSILRIQQVVRGDSAAYFCASRRQFNSPLHFGNGTRLTVT.

The table lists this clone with a count of one. The chain employs TRBV4-1 and TRBJ2-4, with 13 bases aligning to TRBD2. The CDR3 loop spans 18 amino acids. The germline V gene has CDR1 MGHRA and CDR2 YSYEKL. Trimming at V came to 4 bases and at J to 6 bases, leaving 12 bases not matched to a gene. CDR3 protein: CASSPGTSGAFRGNIQYF. The DNA of the CDR3 is TGCGCCAGCAGCCCCGGGACTAGCGGGGCCTTCCGAGGAAACATTCAGTACTTC.

A single count supports this clone. The rearrangement joins TRBV27 to TRBJ2-1; 15 bases map to TRBD2. CDR3 length equals 16 residues. The V gene end was trimmed by 0 bases and the J gene end by 13 bases; junction bases not matched to a gene: 7. In germline, CDR1 is MNHEY, CDR2 SMNVEV (reference sequence). CDR3 DNA sequence: TGTGCCAGCAGTTTATCCCCACGGACTAGCGGGAGGGCCCAGTTCTTC. It is translated as CASSLSPRTSGRAQFF.

The V gene is TRBV6-5, the J gene TRBJ1-1; D ambiguous. Germline V gene sequence: CDR1 MNHEY, CDR2 SVGAGI. This CDR3 spans 12 amino acids. V lost 7 bases and J lost 1, with 7 bases in between. The CDR3 reads CASKKQNTEAFF. CDR3 sequence (DNA): TGTGCCAGCAAAAAGCAGAACACTGAAGCTTTCTTT.

This clone was counted a few times. The rearrangement uses TRBV9 and TRBJ1-6; D may be TRBD1 (5 bases). The CDR3 extends over 17 amino acids. CDR1 is SGDLS and CDR2 is YYNGEE in the germline V gene. Deletions cut 0 bases from V and 0 bases from J, with 10 bases between. CDR3 nucleotide sequence: TGTGCCAGCAGCGTAGCAGGGCTGAGCTCCTATAATTCACCCCTCCACTTT. It is translated as CASSVAGLSSYNSPLHF.

For the CDR3, the DNA is TGTGCCAGCAGCCAATCGGTAGTCACTGAAGCTTTCTTT. It yields the protein CASSQSVVTEAFF. V and J are TRBV7-2 and TRBJ1-1; D unclear. This CDR3 has 13 residues. Per the germline V gene, CDR1 is SGHTA and CDR2 is FQGNSA. Trimming took off 5 bases at V and 4 bases at J, with 11 bases between the two ends.

This clone was seen a single time. The chain recombines TRBV7-3 with TRBJ2-3; 8 nucleotides align to TRBD2. The germline gives CDR1 SGHTA, CDR2 FQGTGA. CDR3 length: 15 residues. J gave up 1 base and V 5 bases, and 5 bases lay outside the gene matches. In DNA, the CDR3 is TGTGCCAGCAGCACCCCGGGGGGGGGCACAGATACGCAGTATTTT. It translates to CASSTPGGGTDTQYF. Based on the CDR3 plus reference TRBV7-3 and TRBJ2-3, the full variable domain is GAGVSQTPSNKVTEKGKYVELRCDPISGHTALYWYRQSLGQGPEFLIYFQGTGAADDSGLPNDRFFAVRPEGSVSTLKIQRTERGDSAVYLCASSTPGGGTDTQYFGPGTRLTVL.

The J gene is TRBJ2-7, the V gene TRBV5-5; 7 bases line up with TRBD1. This CDR3 region has 14 residues. Trimming at V came to 4 bases and at J to 3 bases, leaving 7 bases not matched to a gene. Germline loops: CDR1 SGHKS, CDR2 YYEKEE (reference sequence). The CDR3 region is CASSLDRDIYEQYF. CDR3 in DNA: TGTGCCAGCAGCCTCGACAGGGATATCTACGAGCAGTACTTC.

The chain combines TRBV4-2 with TRBJ2-1, with D maybe TRBD2 (6 bases). The CDR3 totals 16 residues. Germline V CDR1 and CDR2: LGHNA, YNFKEQ. Trimming removed 2 bases from V and 7 bases from J, with 18 bases in between. CDR3 loop: CASSQRPGTGMNEQFF. In DNA form, the CDR3 reads TGTGCCAGCAGCCAAAGGCCCGGGACTGGCATGAATGAGCAGTTCTTC.